A selection of T cell receptor beta chains follows, all from one sample in a study of regulatory dendritic cells for organ transplantation. The table came from immunoSEQ multiplex PCR; TCRdb's copy has only in-frame clones and leaves some out. The data show about 38,000 clones, about 89% seen once. The sample comprised naive CD8+ T cells from blood. All receptors derive from a human donor in good health. CDR3s include the opening cysteine and the closing phenylalanine or tryptophan. Each record gives: clone size, V gene, D gene, J gene, CDR3 protein, CDR3 DNA. The D gene is left open where the match is weak. A row's size may be missing; if present it is once, few, many or a size class.

>NA|TRBV15|TRBD2|TRBJ2-1
CATEGSGGSSYNEQFF
TGTGCCACGGAGGGGAGCGGGGGCAGCTCCTACAATGAGCAGTTCTTC
>once|TRBV7-6|NA|TRBJ2-1
CASSLRGDNEQFF
TGTGCCAGCAGCTTACGAGGGGACAATGAGCAGTTCTTC
>NA|TRBV9|NA|TRBJ2-2
CASGIIEFGELFF
TGTGCCAGCGGGATAATCGAGTTCGGGGAGCTGTTTTTT
>NA|TRBV7-2|TRBD2|TRBJ2-3
CASSRPLAAPSTDTQYF
TGTGCCAGCAGCCGCCCCCTAGCGGCACCTAGCACAGATACGCAGTATTTT
>NA|TRBV7-2|NA|TRBJ2-3
CASSLGLRTLDTQYF
TGTGCCAGCAGCTTAGGTCTGCGGACCCTTGATACGCAGTATTTT
>NA|TRBV11-2|TRBD1|TRBJ1-3
CASSSRDRGGNTIYF
TGTGCCAGCAGCTCTAGAGACAGGGGAGGAAACACCATATATTTT
>once|TRBV5-5|TRBD1|TRBJ2-3
CASSNPGQSTDTQYF
TGTGCCAGCAGTAATCCGGGACAGAGCACAGATACGCAGTATTTT
>NA|TRBV10-3|NA|TRBJ2-7
CAISEGGSYEQYF
TGTGCCATCAGTGAGGGCGGGTCCTACGAGCAGTACTTC
>few|TRBV6-5|NA|TRBJ1-2
CASRLGYGYTF
TGTGCCAGCAGGCTAGGGTATGGCTACACCTTC
>NA|TRBV2|NA|TRBJ1-6
CASIGGYNSPLHF
TGTGCCAGCATTGGGGGGTATAATTCACCCCTCCACTTT
>NA|TRBV7-2|TRBD2|TRBJ2-7
CASSLRGSVTYEQYF
TGTGCCAGCAGCCTGCGGGGGAGCGTAACCTACGAGCAGTACTTC